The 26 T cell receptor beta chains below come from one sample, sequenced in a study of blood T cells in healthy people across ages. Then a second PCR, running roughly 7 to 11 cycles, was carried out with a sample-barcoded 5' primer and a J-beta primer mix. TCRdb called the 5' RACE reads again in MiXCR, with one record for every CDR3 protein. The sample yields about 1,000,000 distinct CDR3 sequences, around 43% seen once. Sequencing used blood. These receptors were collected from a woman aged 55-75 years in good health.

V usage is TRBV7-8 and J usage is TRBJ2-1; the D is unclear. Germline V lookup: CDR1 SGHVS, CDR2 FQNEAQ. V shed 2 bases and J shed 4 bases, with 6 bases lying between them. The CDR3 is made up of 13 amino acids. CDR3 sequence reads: CASSLLRYNEQFF. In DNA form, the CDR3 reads TGTGCCAGCAGCTTACTTAGGTACAATGAGCAGTTCTTC.

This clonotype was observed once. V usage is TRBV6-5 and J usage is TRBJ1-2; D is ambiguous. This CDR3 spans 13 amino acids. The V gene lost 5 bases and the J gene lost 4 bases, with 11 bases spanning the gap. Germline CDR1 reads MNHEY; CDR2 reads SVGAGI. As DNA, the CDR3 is TGTGCCAGCAGTGATCATGCAGTCTATGGCTACACCTTC. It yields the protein CASSDHAVYGYTF.

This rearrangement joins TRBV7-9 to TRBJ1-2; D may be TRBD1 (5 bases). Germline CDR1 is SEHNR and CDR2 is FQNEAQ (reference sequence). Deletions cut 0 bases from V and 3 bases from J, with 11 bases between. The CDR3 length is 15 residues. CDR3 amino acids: CASSLAATGDYGYTF. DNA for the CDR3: TGTGCCAGCAGCTTAGCCGCGACGGGGGACTATGGCTACACCTTC.

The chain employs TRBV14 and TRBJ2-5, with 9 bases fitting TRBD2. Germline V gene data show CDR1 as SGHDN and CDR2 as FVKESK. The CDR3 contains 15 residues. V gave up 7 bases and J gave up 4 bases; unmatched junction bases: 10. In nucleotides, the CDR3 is TGTGCCAGCAACTTGGTTAGCGGGAGAAGAGAGACCCAGTACTTC. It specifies CASNLVSGRRETQYF.

CDR3 protein: CASGEALLGTQYF. Here the CDR3 DNA reads TGTGCCAGCGGGGAAGCCCTACTAGGGACCCAGTACTTC. This chain joins TRBV6-1 and TRBJ2-5, with D maybe TRBD2 (5 bases). V lost 8 bases and J lost 7, with 17 bases in between. This CDR3 spans 13 amino acids. The germline V gene has CDR1 MNHNS and CDR2 SASEGT.

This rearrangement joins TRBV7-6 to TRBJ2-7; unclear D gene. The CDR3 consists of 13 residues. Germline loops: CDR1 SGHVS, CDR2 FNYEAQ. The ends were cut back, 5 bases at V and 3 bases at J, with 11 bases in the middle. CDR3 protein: CASSPRTRYEQYF. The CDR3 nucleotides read TGTGCCAGCAGCCCCCGGACCCGCTACGAGCAGTACTTC.

For the CDR3, the DNA is TGTGCCAGCACCACACTACTAAGCGGGAGAGAGGATACGCAGTATTTT. This encodes CASTTLLSGREDTQYF. The V and J genes are TRBV27 and TRBJ2-3, with 8 nucleotides matching TRBD2. There are 16 residues in the CDR3. Unmatched junction bases numbered 15, after V lost 7 bases and J lost 6 bases. Germline assignment: CDR1 MNHEY and CDR2 SMNVEV (reference sequence).

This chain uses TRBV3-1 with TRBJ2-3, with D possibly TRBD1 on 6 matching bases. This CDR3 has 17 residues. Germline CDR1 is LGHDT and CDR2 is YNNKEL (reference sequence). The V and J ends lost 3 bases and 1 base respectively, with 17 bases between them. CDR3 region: CASSQRFQTGGTDTQYF. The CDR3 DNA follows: TGTGCCAGCAGCCAGAGGTTCCAGACAGGAGGCACAGATACGCAGTATTTT.

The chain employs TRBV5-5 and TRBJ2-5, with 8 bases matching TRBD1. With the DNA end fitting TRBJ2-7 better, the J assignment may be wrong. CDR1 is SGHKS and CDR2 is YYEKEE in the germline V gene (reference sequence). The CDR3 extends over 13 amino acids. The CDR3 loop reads CASSTDRVYEQYF. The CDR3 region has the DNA TGTGCCAGCAGCACGGACAGGGTATACGAGCAGTACTTC.

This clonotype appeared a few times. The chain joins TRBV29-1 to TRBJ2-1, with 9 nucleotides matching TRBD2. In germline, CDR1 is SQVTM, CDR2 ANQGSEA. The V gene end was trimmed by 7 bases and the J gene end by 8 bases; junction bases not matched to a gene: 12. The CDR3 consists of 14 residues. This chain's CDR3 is CSAARGRASDEQFF. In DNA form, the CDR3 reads TGCAGCGCTGCGCGCGGGAGGGCCTCGGATGAGCAGTTCTTC.

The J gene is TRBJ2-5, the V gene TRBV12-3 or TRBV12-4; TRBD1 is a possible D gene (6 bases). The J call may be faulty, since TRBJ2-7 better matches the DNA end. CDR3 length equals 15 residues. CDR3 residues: CASSPVGQGWNEQYF. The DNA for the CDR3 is TGTGCCAGCAGTCCGGTCGGGCAGGGGTGGAACGAGCAGTACTTC.

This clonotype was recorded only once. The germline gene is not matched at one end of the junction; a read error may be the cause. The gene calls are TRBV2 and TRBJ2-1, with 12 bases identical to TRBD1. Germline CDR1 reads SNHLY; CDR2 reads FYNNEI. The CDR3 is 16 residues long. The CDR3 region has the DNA TGTGCCTGCAGTGAAATGGGACAGGGGGCTTACAATGAGCAGTTCTTC. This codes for CACSEMGQGAYNEQFF.

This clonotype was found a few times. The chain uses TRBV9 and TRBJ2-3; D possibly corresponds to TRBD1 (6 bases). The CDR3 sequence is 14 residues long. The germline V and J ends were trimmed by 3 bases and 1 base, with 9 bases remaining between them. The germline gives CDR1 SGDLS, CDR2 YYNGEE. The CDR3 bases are TGTGCCAGCAGCGCTCGACAGGGCACAGATACGCAGTATTTT. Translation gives CASSARQGTDTQYF.

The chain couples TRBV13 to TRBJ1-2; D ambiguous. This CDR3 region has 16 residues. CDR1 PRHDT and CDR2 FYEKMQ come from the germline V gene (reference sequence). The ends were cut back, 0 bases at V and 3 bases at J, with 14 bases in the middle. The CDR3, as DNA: TGTGCCAGCAGCTTAGGCGCAACGAGCAGCTACTATGGCTACACCTTC. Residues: CASSLGATSSYYGYTF. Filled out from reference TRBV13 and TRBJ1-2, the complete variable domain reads AAGVIQSPRHLIKEKRETATLKCYPIPRHDTVYWYQQGPGQDPQFLISFYEKMQSDKGSIPDRFSAQQFSDYHSELNMSSLELGDSALYFCASSLGATSSYYGYTFGSGTRLTVV.

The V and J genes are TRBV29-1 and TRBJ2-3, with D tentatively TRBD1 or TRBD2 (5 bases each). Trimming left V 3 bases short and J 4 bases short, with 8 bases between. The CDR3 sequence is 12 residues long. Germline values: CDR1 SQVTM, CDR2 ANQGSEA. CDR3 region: CSVERGSDTQYF. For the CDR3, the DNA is TGCAGCGTTGAGAGGGGATCAGATACGCAGTATTTT.

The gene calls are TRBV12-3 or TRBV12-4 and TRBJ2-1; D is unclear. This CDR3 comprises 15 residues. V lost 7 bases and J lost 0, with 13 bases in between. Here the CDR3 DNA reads TGTGCCAGCAACTCCCCGGATAACTCCTACAATGAGCAGTTCTTC. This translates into CASNSPDNSYNEQFF.

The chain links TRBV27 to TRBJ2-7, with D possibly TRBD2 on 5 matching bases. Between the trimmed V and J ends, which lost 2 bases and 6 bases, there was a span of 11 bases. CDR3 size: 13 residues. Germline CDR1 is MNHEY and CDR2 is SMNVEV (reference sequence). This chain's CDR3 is CASSLRAGFEQYF. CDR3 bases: TGTGCCAGCAGTTTAAGGGCGGGTTTCGAGCAGTACTTC.

As DNA, the CDR3 is TGCAGTGCATCCGGGACCGCCACAGATACGCAGTATTTT. It codes for CSASGTATDTQYF. This rearrangement joins TRBV20-1 to TRBJ2-3; either TRBD1 or TRBD2 may supply D (5 bases each). Germline V gene data show CDR1 as DFQATT and CDR2 as SNEGSKA (reference sequence). The CDR3 has 13 residues. The V end lost 6 bases, the J end lost 2 bases, and 12 bases lay between the germline ends.

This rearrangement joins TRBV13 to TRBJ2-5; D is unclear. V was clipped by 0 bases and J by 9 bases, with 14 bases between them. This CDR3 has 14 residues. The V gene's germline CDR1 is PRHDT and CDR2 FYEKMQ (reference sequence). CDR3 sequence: CASSLGSGPMAQYF. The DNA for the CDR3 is TGTGCCAGCAGCTTAGGGTCAGGTCCCATGGCCCAGTACTTC.

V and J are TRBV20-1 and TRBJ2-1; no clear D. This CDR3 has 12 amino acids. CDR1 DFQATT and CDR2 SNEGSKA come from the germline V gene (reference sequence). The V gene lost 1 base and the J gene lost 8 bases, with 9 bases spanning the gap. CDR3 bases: TGCAGTGCTAGAGGCCTATACGATGAGCAGTTCTTC. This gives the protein CSARGLYDEQFF.

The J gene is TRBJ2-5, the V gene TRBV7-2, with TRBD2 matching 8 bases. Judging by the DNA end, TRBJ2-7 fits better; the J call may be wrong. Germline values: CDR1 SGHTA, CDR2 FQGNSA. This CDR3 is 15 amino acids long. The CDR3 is CASSLDGRAKDEQYF. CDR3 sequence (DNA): TGTGCCAGCAGCTTAGACGGGAGGGCCAAAGACGAGCAGTACTTC.

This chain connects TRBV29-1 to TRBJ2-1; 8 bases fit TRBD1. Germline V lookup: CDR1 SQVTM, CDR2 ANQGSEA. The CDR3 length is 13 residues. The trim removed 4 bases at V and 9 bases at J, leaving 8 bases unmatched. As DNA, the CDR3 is TGCAGCGTTGCCGGGACAGGTTTGGGTGAGCAGTTCTTC. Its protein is CSVAGTGLGEQFF.

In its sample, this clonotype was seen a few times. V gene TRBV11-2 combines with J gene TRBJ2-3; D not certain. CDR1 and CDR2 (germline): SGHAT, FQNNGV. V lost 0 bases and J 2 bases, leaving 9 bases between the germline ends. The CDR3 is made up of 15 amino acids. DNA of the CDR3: TGTGCCAGCAGCTTAGAGTGGGCCGCCACAGATACGCAGTATTTT. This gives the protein CASSLEWAATDTQYF. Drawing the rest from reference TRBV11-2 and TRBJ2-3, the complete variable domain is EAGVAQSPRYKIIEKRQSVAFWCNPISGHATLYWYQQILGQGPKLLIQFQNNGVVDDSQLPKDRFSAERLKGVDSTLKIQPAKLEDSAVYLCASSLEWAATDTQYFGPGTRLTVL.

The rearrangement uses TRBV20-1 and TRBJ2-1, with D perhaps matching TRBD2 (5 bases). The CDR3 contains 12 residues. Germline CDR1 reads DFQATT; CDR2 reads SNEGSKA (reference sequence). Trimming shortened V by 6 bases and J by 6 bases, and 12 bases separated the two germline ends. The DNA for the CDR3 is TGCAGTGCCGATGAGGGCGCCAATGAGCAGTTCTTC. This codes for CSADEGANEQFF.

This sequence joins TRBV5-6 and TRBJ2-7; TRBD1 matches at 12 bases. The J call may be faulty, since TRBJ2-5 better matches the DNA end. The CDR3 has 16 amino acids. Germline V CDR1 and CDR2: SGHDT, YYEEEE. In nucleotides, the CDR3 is TGTGCCAGCAGCTGGACGGGACAGGGGGCGGAGGAGACCCAGTACTTC. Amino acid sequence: CASSWTGQGAEETQYF.

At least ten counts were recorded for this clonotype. The DNA for the CDR3 is TGTGCCAGCAGTTTAGCTACCGAGAGAGGCTACACCTTC. Translated, it gives CASSLATERGYTF. The chain couples TRBV12-3 or TRBV12-4 to TRBJ1-2; D call uncertain. V was trimmed by 0 bases and J by 8 bases, leaving 10 bases between them. The CDR3 covers 13 residues.